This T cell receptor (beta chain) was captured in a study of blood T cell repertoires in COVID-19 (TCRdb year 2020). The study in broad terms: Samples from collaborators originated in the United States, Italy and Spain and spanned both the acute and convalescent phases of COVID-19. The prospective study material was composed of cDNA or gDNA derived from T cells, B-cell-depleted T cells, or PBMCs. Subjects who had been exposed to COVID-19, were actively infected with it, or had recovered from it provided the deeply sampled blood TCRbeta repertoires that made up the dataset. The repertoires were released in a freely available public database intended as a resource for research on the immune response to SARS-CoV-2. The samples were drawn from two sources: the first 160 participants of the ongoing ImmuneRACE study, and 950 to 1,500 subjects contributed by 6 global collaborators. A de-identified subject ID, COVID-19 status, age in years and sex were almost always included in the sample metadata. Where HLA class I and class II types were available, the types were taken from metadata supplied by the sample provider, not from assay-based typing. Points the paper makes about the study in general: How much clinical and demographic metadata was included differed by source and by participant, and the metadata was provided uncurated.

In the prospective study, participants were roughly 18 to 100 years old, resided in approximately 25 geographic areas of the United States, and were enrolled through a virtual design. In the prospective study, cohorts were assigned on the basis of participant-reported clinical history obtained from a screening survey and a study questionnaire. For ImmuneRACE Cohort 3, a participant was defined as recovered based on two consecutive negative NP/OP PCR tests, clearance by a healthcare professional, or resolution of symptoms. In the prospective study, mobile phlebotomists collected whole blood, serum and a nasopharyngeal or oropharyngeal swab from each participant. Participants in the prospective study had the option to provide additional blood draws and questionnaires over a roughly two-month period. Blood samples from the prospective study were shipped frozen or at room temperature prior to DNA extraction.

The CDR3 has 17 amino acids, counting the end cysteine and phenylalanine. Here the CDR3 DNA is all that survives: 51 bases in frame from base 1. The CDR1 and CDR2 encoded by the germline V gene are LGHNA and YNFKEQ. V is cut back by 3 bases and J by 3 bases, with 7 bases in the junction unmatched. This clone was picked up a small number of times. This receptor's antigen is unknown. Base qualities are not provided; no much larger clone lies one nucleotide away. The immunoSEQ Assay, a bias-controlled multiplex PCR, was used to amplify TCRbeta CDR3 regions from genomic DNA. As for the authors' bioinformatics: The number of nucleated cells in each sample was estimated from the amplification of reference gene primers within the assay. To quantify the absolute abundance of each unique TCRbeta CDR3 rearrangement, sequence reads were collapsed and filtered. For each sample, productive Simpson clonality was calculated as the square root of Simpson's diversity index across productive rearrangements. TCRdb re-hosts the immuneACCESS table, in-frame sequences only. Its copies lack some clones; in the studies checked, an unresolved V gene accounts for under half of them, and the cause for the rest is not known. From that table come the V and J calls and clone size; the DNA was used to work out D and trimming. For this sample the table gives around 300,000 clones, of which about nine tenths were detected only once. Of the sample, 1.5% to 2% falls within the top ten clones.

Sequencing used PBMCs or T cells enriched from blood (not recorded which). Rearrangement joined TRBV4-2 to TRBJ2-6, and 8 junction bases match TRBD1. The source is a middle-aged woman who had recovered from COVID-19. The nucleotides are TGTGCCAGCAGCCAGGTGGACAGGGAGTATGGGGCCAACGTCCTGACTTTC. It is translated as CASSQVDREYGANVLTF.